At least ten counts were recorded for the clone carrying this TCR beta chain. Every isolated RNA sample was fully reverse transcribed, so sequencing captured expressed TCRB transcripts. The protocol was immunoSEQ multiplex PCR, while the TCRdb copy is restricted to in-frame clones and leaves out a portion. The repertoire holds fewer than 150,000 clones, with 6.9% as singletons. This entry belongs to a study of beta chain features in type 1 diabetes. V was clipped by 2 bases and J by 4 bases, with 8 bases between them. Germline assignment: CDR1 SGHTA and CDR2 FQGTGA. The CDR3 runs to 13 residues. The chain employs TRBV7-3 and TRBJ1-1; D is perhaps TRBD1 (5 bases). Sample: central memory CD4+ T cells from blood. The receptor comes from a woman younger than 45 in good health. The CDR3 is CASSLGGFTEAFF. DNA of the CDR3: TGTGCCAGCAGCTTAGGGGGGTTCACTGAAGCTTTCTTT.